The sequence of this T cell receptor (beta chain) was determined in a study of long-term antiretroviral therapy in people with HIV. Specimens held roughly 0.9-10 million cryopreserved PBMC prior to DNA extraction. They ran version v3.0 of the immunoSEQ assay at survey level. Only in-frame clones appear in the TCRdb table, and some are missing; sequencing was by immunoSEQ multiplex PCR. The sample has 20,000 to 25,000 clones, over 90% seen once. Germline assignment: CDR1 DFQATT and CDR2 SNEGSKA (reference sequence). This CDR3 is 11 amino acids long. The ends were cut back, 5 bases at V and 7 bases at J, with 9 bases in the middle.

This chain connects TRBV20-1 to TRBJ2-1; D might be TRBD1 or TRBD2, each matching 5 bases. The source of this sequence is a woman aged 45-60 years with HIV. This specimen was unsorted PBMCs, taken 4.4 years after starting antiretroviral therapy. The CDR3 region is CSAWGRNEQFF. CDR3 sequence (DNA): TGCAGTGCTTGGGGACGGAATGAGCAGTTCTTC.